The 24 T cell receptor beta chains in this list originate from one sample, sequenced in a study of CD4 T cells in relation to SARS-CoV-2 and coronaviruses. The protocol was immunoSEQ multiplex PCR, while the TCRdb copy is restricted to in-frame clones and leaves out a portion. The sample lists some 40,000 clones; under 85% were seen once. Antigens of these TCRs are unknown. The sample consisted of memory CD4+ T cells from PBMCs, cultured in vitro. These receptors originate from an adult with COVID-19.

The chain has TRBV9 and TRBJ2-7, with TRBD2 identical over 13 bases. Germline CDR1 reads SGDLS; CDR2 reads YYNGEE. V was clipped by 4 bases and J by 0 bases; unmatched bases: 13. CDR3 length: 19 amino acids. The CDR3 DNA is TGTGCCAGCAGCCCTCGGACTAGCGGGAGCGGAAAGAGCTCCTACGAGCAGTACTTC. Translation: CASSPRTSGSGKSSYEQYF.

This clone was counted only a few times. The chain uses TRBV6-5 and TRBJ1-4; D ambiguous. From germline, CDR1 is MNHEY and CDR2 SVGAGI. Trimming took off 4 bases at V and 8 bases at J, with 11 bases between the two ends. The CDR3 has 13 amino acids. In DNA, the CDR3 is TGTGCCAGCAGTTCACAAACCAGGGAAAAACTGTTTTTT. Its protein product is CASSSQTREKLFF.

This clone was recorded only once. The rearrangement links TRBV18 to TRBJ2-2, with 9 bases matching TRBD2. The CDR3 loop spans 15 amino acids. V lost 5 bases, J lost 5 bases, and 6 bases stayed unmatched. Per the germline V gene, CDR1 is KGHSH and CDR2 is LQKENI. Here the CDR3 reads CASSSRLAATGELFF. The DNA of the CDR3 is TGTGCCAGCTCATCTCGACTAGCGGCTACCGGGGAGCTGTTTTTT.

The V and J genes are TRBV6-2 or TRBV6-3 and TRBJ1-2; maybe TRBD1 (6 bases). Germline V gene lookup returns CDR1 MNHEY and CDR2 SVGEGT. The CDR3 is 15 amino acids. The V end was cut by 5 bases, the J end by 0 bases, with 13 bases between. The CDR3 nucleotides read TGTGCCAGCAGTACATGGACAGTAGCTAACTATGGCTACACCTTC. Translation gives CASSTWTVANYGYTF.

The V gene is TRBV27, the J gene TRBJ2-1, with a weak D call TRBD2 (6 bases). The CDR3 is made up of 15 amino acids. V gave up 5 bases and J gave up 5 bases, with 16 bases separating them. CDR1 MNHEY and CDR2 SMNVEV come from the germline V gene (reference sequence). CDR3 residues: CASSPFGGGHNEQFF. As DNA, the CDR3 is TGTGCCAGCAGTCCCTTTGGGGGAGGCCACAATGAGCAGTTCTTC.

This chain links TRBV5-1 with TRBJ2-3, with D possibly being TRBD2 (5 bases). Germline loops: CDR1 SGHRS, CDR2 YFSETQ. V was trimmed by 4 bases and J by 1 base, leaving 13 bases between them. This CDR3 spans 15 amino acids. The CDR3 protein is CASSPGSIGTDTQYF. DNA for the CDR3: TGCGCCAGCAGCCCGGGGAGCATTGGCACAGATACGCAGTATTTT. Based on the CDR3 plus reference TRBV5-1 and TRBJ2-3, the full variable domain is KAGVTQTPRYLIKTRGQQVTLSCSPISGHRSVSWYQQTPGQGLQFLFEYFSETQRNKGNFPGRFSGRQFSNSRSEMNVSTLELGDSALYLCASSPGSIGTDTQYFGPGTRLTVL.

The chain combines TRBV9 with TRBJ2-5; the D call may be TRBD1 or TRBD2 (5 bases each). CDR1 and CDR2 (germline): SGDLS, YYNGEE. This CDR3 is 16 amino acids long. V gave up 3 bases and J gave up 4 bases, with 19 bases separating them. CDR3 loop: CASSAGTLRVLETQYF. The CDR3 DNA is TGTGCCAGCAGCGCCGGGACGCTGCGGGTTTTAGAGACCCAGTACTTC.

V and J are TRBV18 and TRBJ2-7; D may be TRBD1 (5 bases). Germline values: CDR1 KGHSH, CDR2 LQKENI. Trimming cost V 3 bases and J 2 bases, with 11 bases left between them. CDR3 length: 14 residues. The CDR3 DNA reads TGTGCCAGCTCACCGAGGACATTAACCTACGAGCAGTACTTC. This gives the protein CASSPRTLTYEQYF.

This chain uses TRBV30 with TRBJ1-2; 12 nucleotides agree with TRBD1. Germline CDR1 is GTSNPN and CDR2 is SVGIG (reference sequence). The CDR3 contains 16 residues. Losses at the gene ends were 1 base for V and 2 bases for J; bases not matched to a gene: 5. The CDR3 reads CAWSAQGQGANYGYTF. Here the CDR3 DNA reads TGTGCCTGGAGTGCACAGGGACAGGGGGCAAACTATGGCTACACCTTC.

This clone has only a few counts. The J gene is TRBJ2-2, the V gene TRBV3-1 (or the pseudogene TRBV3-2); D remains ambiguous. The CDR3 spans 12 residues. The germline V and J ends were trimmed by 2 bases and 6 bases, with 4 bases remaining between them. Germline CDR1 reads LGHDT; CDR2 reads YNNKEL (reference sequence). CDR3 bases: TGTGCCAGCAGCCAATTTCCCGGGGAGCTGTTTTTT. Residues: CASSQFPGELFF.

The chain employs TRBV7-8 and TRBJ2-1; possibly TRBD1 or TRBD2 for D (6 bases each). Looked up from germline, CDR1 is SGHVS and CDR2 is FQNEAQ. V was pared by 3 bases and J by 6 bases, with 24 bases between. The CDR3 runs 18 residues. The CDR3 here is CASSFNNWRRRGSNEQFF. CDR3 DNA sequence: TGTGCCAGCAGCTTTAACAACTGGCGGCGGAGGGGGTCCAATGAGCAGTTCTTC.

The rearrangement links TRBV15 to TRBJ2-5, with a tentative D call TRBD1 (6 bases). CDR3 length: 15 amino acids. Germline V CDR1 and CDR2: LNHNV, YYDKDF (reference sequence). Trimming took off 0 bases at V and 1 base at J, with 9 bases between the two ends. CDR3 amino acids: CATSREGHSQETQYF. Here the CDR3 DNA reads TGTGCCACCAGCAGAGAGGGACACTCCCAAGAGACCCAGTACTTC.

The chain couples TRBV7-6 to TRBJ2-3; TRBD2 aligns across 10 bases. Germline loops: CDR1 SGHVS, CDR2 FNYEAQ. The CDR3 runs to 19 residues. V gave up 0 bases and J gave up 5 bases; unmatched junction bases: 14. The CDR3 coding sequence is TGTGCCAGCAGCTTAGCGCGTATTCTAGCGGGAGTGTCGGGAGATACGCAGTATTTT. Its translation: CASSLARILAGVSGDTQYF.

The CDR3 protein is CASSGAWVTKNIQYF. The CDR3 nucleotides are TGTGCCAGCAGTGGCGCGTGGGTGACCAAAAACATTCAGTACTTC. The gene calls are TRBV28 and TRBJ2-4; no reliable D call. Trimming pared 5 bases from V and 2 bases from J, leaving 13 bases between. This CDR3 comprises 15 residues. Germline assignment: CDR1 MDHEN and CDR2 SYDVKM.

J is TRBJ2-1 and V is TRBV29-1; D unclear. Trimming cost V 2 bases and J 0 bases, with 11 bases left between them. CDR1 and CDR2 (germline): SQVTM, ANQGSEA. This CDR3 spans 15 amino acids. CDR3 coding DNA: TGCAGCGTTGAACCTCTCCCTAACTCCTACAATGAGCAGTTCTTC. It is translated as CSVEPLPNSYNEQFF.

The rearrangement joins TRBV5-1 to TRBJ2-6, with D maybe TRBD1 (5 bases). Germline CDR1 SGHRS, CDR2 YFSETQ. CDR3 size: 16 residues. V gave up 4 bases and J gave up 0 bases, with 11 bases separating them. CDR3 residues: CASSTGPASGANVLTF. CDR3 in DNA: TGCGCCAGCAGCACAGGACCAGCCTCTGGGGCCAACGTCCTGACTTTC.

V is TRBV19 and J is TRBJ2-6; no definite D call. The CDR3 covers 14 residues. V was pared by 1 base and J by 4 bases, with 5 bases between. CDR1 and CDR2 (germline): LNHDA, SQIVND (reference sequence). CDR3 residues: CASSIGGGANVLTF. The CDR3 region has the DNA TGTGCCAGTAGTATAGGTGGAGGGGCCAACGTCCTGACTTTC.

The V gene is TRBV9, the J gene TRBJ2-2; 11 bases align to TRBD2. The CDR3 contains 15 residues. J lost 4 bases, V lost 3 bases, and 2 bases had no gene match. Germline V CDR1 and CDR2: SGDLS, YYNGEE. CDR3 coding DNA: TGTGCCAGCAGCGGACTAGCGGGGAGCACCGGGGAGCTGTTTTTT. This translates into CASSGLAGSTGELFF.

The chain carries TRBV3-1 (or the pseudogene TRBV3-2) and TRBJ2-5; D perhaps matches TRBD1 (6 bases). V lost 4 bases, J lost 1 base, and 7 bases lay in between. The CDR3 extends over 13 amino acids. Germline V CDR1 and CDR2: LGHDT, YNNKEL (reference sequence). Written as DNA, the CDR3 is TGTGCCAGCAGCCGGGACACCCAAGAGACCCAGTACTTC. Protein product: CASSRDTQETQYF.

The CDR3 here is CASSPRLAGGTDTQYF. DNA of the CDR3: TGTGCCAGCAGCCCTCGACTAGCGGGGGGCACAGATACGCAGTATTTT. The chain recombines TRBV2 with TRBJ2-3; 12 positions agree with TRBD2. The CDR3 is made up of 16 amino acids. V lost 6 bases to trimming and J lost 1 base; unmatched junction nucleotides: 5. Looked up from germline, CDR1 is SNHLY and CDR2 is FYNNEI.

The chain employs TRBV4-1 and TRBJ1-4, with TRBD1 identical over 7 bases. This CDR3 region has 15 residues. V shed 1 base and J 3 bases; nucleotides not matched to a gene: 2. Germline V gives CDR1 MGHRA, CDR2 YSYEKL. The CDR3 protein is CASSQGQGPNEKLFF. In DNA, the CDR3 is TGCGCCAGCAGCCAAGGACAGGGCCCTAATGAAAAACTGTTTTTT.

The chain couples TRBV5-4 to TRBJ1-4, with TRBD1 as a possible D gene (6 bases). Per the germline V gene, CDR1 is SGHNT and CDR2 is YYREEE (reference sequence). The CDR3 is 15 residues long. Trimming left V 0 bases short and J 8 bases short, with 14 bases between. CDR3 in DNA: TGTGCCAGCAGCTTGGGCCAGGGGTTAGGAGAAAAACTGTTTTTT. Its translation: CASSLGQGLGEKLFF. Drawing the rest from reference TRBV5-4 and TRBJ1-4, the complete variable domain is ETGVTQSPTHLIKTRGQQVTLRCSSQSGHNTVSWYQQALGQGPQFIFQYYREEENGRGNFPPRFSGLQFPNYSSELNVNALELDDSALYLCASSLGQGLGEKLFFGSGTQLSVL.

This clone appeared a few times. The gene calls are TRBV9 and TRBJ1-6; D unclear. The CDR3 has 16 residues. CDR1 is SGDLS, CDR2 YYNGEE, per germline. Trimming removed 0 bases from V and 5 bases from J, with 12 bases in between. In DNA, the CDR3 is TGTGCCAGCAGCGTAGGCTTTGAGCCCAATAATTCACCCCTCCACTTT. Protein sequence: CASSVGFEPNNSPLHF. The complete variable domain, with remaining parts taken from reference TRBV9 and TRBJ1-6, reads DSGVTQTPKHLITATGQRVTLRCSPRSGDLSVYWYQQSLDQGLQFLIQYYNGEERAKGNILERFSAQQFPDLHSELNLSSLELGDSALYFCASSVGFEPNNSPLHFGNGTRLTVT.

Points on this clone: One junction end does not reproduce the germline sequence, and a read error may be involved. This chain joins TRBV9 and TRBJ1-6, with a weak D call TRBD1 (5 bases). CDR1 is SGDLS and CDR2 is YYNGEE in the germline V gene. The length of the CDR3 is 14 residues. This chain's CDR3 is CVSSGPAQDSPLHF. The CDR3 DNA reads TGTGTCAGCAGCGGGCCGGCACAGGACTCACCCCTCCACTTT. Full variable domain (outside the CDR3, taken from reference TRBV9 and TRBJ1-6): DSGVTQTPKHLITATGQRVTLRCSPRSGDLSVYWYQQSLDQGLQFLIQYYNGEERAKGNILERFSAQQFPDLHSELNLSSLELGDSALYFCVSSGPAQDSPLHFGNGTRLTVT.